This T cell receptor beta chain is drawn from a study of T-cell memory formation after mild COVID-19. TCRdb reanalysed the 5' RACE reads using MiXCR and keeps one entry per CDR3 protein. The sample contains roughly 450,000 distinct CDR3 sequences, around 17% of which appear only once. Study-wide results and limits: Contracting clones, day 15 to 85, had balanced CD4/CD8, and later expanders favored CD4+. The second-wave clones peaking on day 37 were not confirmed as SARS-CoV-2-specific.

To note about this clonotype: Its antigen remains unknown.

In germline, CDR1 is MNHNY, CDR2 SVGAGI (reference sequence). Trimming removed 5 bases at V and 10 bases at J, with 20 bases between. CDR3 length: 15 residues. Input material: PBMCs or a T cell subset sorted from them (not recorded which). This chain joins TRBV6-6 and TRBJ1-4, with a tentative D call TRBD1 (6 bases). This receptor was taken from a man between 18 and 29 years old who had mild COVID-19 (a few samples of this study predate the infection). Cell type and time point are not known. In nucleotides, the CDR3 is TGTGCCAGCAGTGGGACCCCCGGAAAAGGGGGAAAACTGTTTTTT. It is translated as CASSGTPGKGGKLFF.